A selection of T cell receptor beta chains follows, all from one sample in a study of blood T cell repertoires in COVID-19. Some clones are missing from TCRdb's copy, which holds only in-frame ones; the method was immunoSEQ multiplex PCR. The repertoire consists of tens of thousands of clones, with 89% occurring once and the leading ten covering around a fifth. Sequences were obtained from peripheral blood. The receptors originated from a man aged 45-65 years with active COVID-19. The CDR3 runs from the conserved cysteine through the conserved F or W. The order of the fields is clone size, V gene, J gene, D gene, CDR3 DNA, CDR3 protein. D genes are given only for firm matches. Size is omitted from some rows. Given values are once, few, many or a class for expanded clones.

clone size: NA; V gene: TRBV7-3; J gene: TRBJ2-3; D gene: TRBD2; CDR3 DNA: TGTGCCAGCAGCTTAGCGGGAGTACCAGATACGCAGTATTTT; CDR3 protein: CASSLAGVPDTQYF
clone size: NA; V gene: TRBV19; J gene: TRBJ2-7; D gene: TRBD2; CDR3 DNA: TGTGCCAGTAGTGGGTCTAGCGGGAGCTACGAGCAGTACTTC; CDR3 protein: CASSGSSGSYEQYF
clone size: NA; V gene: TRBV7-2; J gene: TRBJ2-7; D gene: NA; CDR3 DNA: TGTGCCAGCAGCCAAGGGGGCAGCGGGGGTGGAGAGGTGTACTTC; CDR3 protein: CASSQGGSGGGEVYF
clone size: NA; V gene: TRBV12-3/TRBV12-4; J gene: TRBJ2-3; D gene: NA; CDR3 DNA: TGTGCCAGCAGTCCAAGCGACTCCCCTTGGGATTTT; CDR3 protein: CASSPSDSPWDF
clone size: once; V gene: TRBV4-2; J gene: TRBJ2-7; D gene: TRBD2; CDR3 DNA: TGTGCCAGCAGCCAAGATTCTACTAGCGGACCCTACGAGCAGTACTTC; CDR3 protein: CASSQDSTSGPYEQYF
clone size: NA; V gene: TRBV30; J gene: TRBJ1-6; D gene: TRBD1; CDR3 DNA: TGTGCCTGGGAATTAAGGGACAGAATGTATAATTCACCCCTCCACTTT; CDR3 protein: CAWELRDRMYNSPLHF
clone size: NA; V gene: TRBV18; J gene: TRBJ2-1; D gene: NA; CDR3 DNA: TGTGCCAGCTCACCCGAAGCAGGTGAGCAGTTCTTC; CDR3 protein: CASSPEAGEQFF
clone size: NA; V gene: TRBV4-2; J gene: TRBJ1-1; D gene: NA; CDR3 DNA: TGTGCCAGCACGCCCCGGAAGGGACTAAACACTGAAGCTTTCTTT; CDR3 protein: CASTPRKGLNTEAFF
clone size: NA; V gene: TRBV5-5; J gene: TRBJ2-5; D gene: NA; CDR3 DNA: TGTGCCAGCAGCTCCCCAGGGGCAGGAGAGACCCAGTACTTC; CDR3 protein: CASSSPGAGETQYF
clone size: NA; V gene: TRBV24-1; J gene: TRBJ2-5; D gene: NA; CDR3 DNA: TGTGCCACCAGTGATTCGGGACTGCTTGGGGAGACCCAGTACTTC; CDR3 protein: CATSDSGLLGETQYF
clone size: NA; V gene: TRBV11-3; J gene: TRBJ2-1; D gene: TRBD2; CDR3 DNA: TGTGCCAGCAGCCTAGCGGGAGGGCCGGAAGAGCAGTTCTTC; CDR3 protein: CASSLAGGPEEQFF
clone size: few; V gene: TRBV3-1/TRBV3-2; J gene: TRBJ2-5; D gene: NA; CDR3 DNA: TGTGCCAGCAGGCTAGGGGCGCACCAAGAGACCCAGTACTTC; CDR3 protein: CASRLGAHQETQYF
clone size: NA; V gene: TRBV12-3/TRBV12-4; J gene: TRBJ2-5; D gene: NA; CDR3 DNA: TGTGCCAGCAGTTTTGGGGCCCAAGAGACCCAGTACTTC; CDR3 protein: CASSFGAQETQYF
clone size: NA; V gene: TRBV7-9; J gene: TRBJ1-1; D gene: NA; CDR3 DNA: TGTGCCAGCAGCGGACACAGGGCAGGGAACACTGAAGCTTTCTTT; CDR3 protein: CASSGHRAGNTEAFF
clone size: NA; V gene: TRBV25-1; J gene: TRBJ2-1; D gene: TRBD2; CDR3 DNA: TGTGCCAGCAGTGTCGCGGCGGGAGCCCCCTACAATGAGCAGTTCTTC; CDR3 protein: CASSVAAGAPYNEQFF
clone size: NA; V gene: TRBV28; J gene: TRBJ2-6; D gene: NA; CDR3 DNA: TGTGCCAGCAGTCAGATCGGTACTATCTCTGGGGCCAACGTCCTGACTTTC; CDR3 protein: CASSQIGTISGANVLTF
clone size: NA; V gene: TRBV28; J gene: TRBJ2-7; D gene: NA; CDR3 DNA: TGTGCCAGCAGTTTCGGACAGTACGAGCAGTACTTC; CDR3 protein: CASSFGQYEQYF